The 6 T cell receptor beta chains listed next were all sequenced from one sample in a study of CD8+ T cells in alopecia areata. Isolated RNA was reverse transcribed into cDNA used as the sequencing template. The method was immunoSEQ multiplex PCR; TCRdb's version includes in-frame clones alone and lacks a portion of them. This sample has 98,000 or so clones, with 59% found just once. Sequences were obtained from CD8+ T cells sorted from blood. These TCRs come from a human donor in good health.

This clone appeared a few times. J is TRBJ1-2 and V is TRBV29-1; D perhaps matches TRBD1 (6 bases). The CDR3 has 14 amino acids. V shed 2 bases and J shed 2 bases, with 12 bases lying between them. The V gene's germline CDR1 is SQVTM and CDR2 ANQGSEA. For the CDR3, the DNA is TGCAGCGTTGAATTCCAGGGGTTAAACTATGGCTACACCTTC. Encoded protein: CSVEFQGLNYGYTF.

For this clone: This specimen includes other DNA sequences encoding the same CDR3. This rearrangement joins TRBV5-6 to TRBJ2-1, with TRBD1 identical over 8 bases. The germline V gene has CDR1 SGHDT and CDR2 YYEEEE. The CDR3 consists of 14 residues. Trimming took 0 bases from V and 9 from J; bases not matched to a gene: 5. The CDR3 loop reads CASSLGQGSGEQFF. The CDR3, as DNA: TGTGCCAGCAGCTTGGGACAGGGGTCGGGTGAGCAGTTCTTC.

This clone has a handful of counts. The chain is built from TRBV29-1 and TRBJ2-2, with D possibly TRBD2 on 5 matching bases. Trimming shortened V by 6 bases and J by 0 bases, and 14 bases separated the two germline ends. The germline V gene has CDR1 SQVTM and CDR2 ANQGSEA. The CDR3 loop spans 15 amino acids. The CDR3 protein is CSVEWGSANTGELFF. CDR3 nucleotide sequence: TGCAGCGTAGAGTGGGGTAGCGCGAACACCGGGGAGCTGTTTTTT.

Only a few counts were recorded for this clone. The chain couples TRBV21-1 to TRBJ2-4. TRBV21-1 is listed as a pseudogene. This CDR3 region has 14 residues. As DNA, the CDR3 is TGTGCCAGCAGCAAAGAGGGTCGGTGGAACATTCAGTACTTC. Translated, it gives CASSKEGRWNIQYF.

This clone was counted a few times. V and J are TRBV7-8 and TRBJ2-4; D gene unclear. V dropped 5 bases and J dropped 0 bases, with 14 bases sitting between them. CDR3 length equals 16 residues. Germline V lookup: CDR1 SGHVS, CDR2 FQNEAQ. The CDR3 region is CASSTRLPVAKNIQYF. CDR3 sequence (DNA): TGTGCCAGCAGCACCAGATTGCCGGTAGCCAAAAACATTCAGTACTTC.

This clone was counted a few times. The chain carries TRBV2 and TRBJ1-1; D is undetermined. Trimming cost V 7 bases and J 7 bases, with 10 bases left between them. This CDR3 contains 11 residues. Per germline, CDR1 SNHLY and CDR2 FYNNEI. DNA for the CDR3: TGTGCCAGCAATATAGGGAATGAAGCTTTCTTT. Translating gives CASNIGNEAFF.